Presented here are 20 T cell receptor beta chains from one specimen sequenced in a study of T cell responses to AZD1222 COVID-19 vaccine. The method was immunoSEQ multiplex PCR; TCRdb's version includes in-frame clones alone and lacks a portion of them. The sample holds 92,000 or so clones, almost 90% seen once. This sample comprised peripheral blood, obtained on day 0 of AZD1222 vaccination. These receptors came from an adult in good health.

The V call is TRBV18, the J call TRBJ2-1; D call uncertain. Germline values: CDR1 KGHSH, CDR2 LQKENI. V lost 0 bases to trimming and J lost 9 bases, with 9 bases between them. This CDR3 has 13 amino acids. The CDR3 region has the DNA TGTGCCAGCTCACCACCGGCGAGGACTGAGCAGTTCTTC. Amino acid sequence: CASSPPARTEQFF.

This clone was recorded only once. The V and J genes are TRBV4-2 and TRBJ1-2, with 10 bases lining up with TRBD1. J was trimmed by 2 bases and V by 4 bases; bases with no gene match: 7. The germline CDR1 and CDR2 sequences are LGHNA and YNFKEQ. The CDR3 runs to 16 residues. This CDR3 reads CASSRAGTGENYGYTF. For the CDR3, the DNA is TGTGCCAGCAGCCGGGCCGGGACAGGGGAGAACTATGGCTACACCTTC.

The rearrangement uses TRBV7-2 and TRBJ1-5; D not certain. There are 14 residues in the CDR3. Germline V gives CDR1 SGHTA, CDR2 FQGNSA. V was pared by 3 bases and J by 5 bases, with 11 bases between. CDR3 sequence: CASSFAAGDQPQHF. The CDR3 DNA follows: TGTGCCAGCAGCTTCGCGGCCGGGGATCAGCCCCAGCATTTT.

This clone appeared a single time. Here the CDR3 DNA reads TGTGCCAGTATCCCCGGGACAGGCCTTGGGGCCAACGTCCTGACTTTC. Its translation: CASIPGTGLGANVLTF. The J gene is TRBJ2-6, the V gene TRBV19, with TRBD1 matching over 8 bases. Per germline, CDR1 LNHDA and CDR2 SQIVND (reference sequence). CDR3 size: 16 residues. Trimming took 7 bases from V and 3 from J; bases not matched to a gene: 8.

The rearrangement links TRBV28 to TRBJ2-7; D may correspond to TRBD1 or TRBD2 (5 bases each). Trimming took off 6 bases at V and 4 bases at J, with 19 bases between the two ends. The CDR3 is 15 residues long. Germline CDR1 and CDR2: MDHEN and SYDVKM. CDR3 loop: CASSTGTASRYEQYF. The CDR3 DNA follows: TGTGCCAGCAGCACGGGGACGGCATCACGGTACGAGCAGTACTTC.

The V call is TRBV5-4, the J call TRBJ2-1; D might be TRBD1 (7 bases). The V and J ends lost 2 bases and 2 bases respectively, with 14 bases between them. Germline lookup yields CDR1 SGHNT and CDR2 YYREEE (reference sequence). CDR3 length: 16 amino acids. This chain's CDR3 is CASSFGAGGPYNEQFF. For the CDR3, the DNA is TGTGCCAGCAGCTTTGGGGCAGGGGGGCCCTACAATGAGCAGTTCTTC.

Worth noting for this clone: Other DNA sequences of this sample code for an identical CDR3. The V gene is TRBV9, the J gene TRBJ2-2; TRBD1 might be the D (5 bases). This CDR3 contains 14 residues. Germline-derived CDR1 and CDR2 are SGDLS and YYNGEE. V gave up 2 bases and J gave up 4 bases, with 9 bases separating them. The CDR3 DNA sequence: TGTGCCAGCAGCGTCCAGGGTAGCACCGGGGAGCTGTTTTTT. This encodes CASSVQGSTGELFF.

Here the CDR3 reads CASSHGGSATEAFF. In DNA, the CDR3 is TGTGCCAGCAGCCATGGGGGTAGTGCCACTGAAGCTTTCTTT. The V call is TRBV14, the J call TRBJ1-1, with D possibly being TRBD1 (5 bases). Germline CDR1 reads SGHDN; CDR2 reads FVKESK. V lost 3 bases, J lost 4 bases, and 12 bases lay in between. The CDR3 runs 14 residues.

The V and J genes are TRBV11-2 and TRBJ2-3; D gene ambiguous. The ends were cut back, 1 base at V and 2 bases at J, with 10 bases in the middle. Per germline, CDR1 SGHAT and CDR2 FQNNGV. The CDR3 is 15 amino acids. The CDR3 reads CASSLVAGPTDTQYF. The CDR3 DNA follows: TGTGCCAGCAGCTTAGTTGCCGGTCCCACAGATACGCAGTATTTT.

The rearrangement joins TRBV9 to TRBJ1-2; the match to TRBD1 covers 8 bases. J lost 7 bases, V lost 0 bases, and 2 bases had no gene match. Germline V gives CDR1 SGDLS, CDR2 YYNGEE. The CDR3 has 13 amino acids. CDR3 sequence: CASSVGQGFGYTF. The CDR3 DNA reads as TGTGCCAGCAGCGTAGGACAGGGGTTTGGCTACACCTTC.

This clone was seen only once. The chain joins TRBV9 to TRBJ2-1, with 7 bases that match TRBD2. V lost 4 bases and J lost 11; bases outside the gene matches: 15. The CDR3 runs 15 residues. Germline values: CDR1 SGDLS, CDR2 YYNGEE. The CDR3 nucleotides are TGTGCCAGCAGCCCCGGCGGAGGGACTACGTCACAGCAGTTCTTC. Protein: CASSPGGGTTSQQFF. The variable domain in full, completed from reference TRBV9 and TRBJ2-1, reads DSGVTQTPKHLITATGQRVTLRCSPRSGDLSVYWYQQSLDQGLQFLIQYYNGEERAKGNILERFSAQQFPDLHSELNLSSLELGDSALYFCASSPGGGTTSQQFFGPGTRLTVL.

The chain uses TRBV6-5 and TRBJ2-7; a weak D match, TRBD2 (6 bases). The CDR3 spans 14 residues. Germline CDR1 reads MNHEY; CDR2 reads SVGAGI. V dropped 4 bases and J dropped 2 bases, with 12 bases sitting between them. The CDR3 DNA follows: TGTGCCAGCAGTTCCTGGGGGGAAACCTACGAGCAGTACTTC. This sequence encodes CASSSWGETYEQYF.

J is TRBJ1-4 and V is TRBV18; D is ambiguous. The CDR3 covers 12 residues. Trimming took off 9 bases at V and 7 bases at J, with 12 bases between the two ends. CDR1 is KGHSH, CDR2 LQKENI, per germline. The CDR3 DNA follows: TGTGCCAGTTCCGCCGTCGGTGAAAAACTGTTTTTT. It codes for CASSAVGEKLFF.

This clone was counted only a few times. This chain links TRBV9 with TRBJ2-7; TRBD2 aligns across 11 bases. V dropped 4 bases and J dropped 0; count of bases not matched to a gene: 3. CDR3 length: 15 amino acids. The germline CDR1 and CDR2 sequences are SGDLS and YYNGEE. DNA for the CDR3: TGTGCCAGCAGCCCCACTAGCGGGAGCTCCTACGAGCAGTACTTC. This encodes CASSPTSGSSYEQYF.

This chain links TRBV3-1 (or the pseudogene TRBV3-2) with TRBJ2-3; D unclear. Germline-derived CDR1 and CDR2 are LGHDT and YNNKEL (reference sequence). The CDR3 is made up of 14 amino acids. V was clipped by 1 base and J by 1 base, with 6 bases between them. CDR3 nucleotide sequence: TGTGCCAGCAGCCAAGCCGTGGGCACAGATACGCAGTATTTT. Its protein is CASSQAVGTDTQYF.

The chain couples TRBV18 to TRBJ2-6; D is undetermined. Germline V gene lookup returns CDR1 KGHSH and CDR2 LQKENI. The CDR3 totals 16 residues. Between the trimmed V and J ends, which lost 0 bases and 0 bases, there was a span of 6 bases. DNA of the CDR3: TGTGCCAGCTCACCACCCACGGCCTCTGGGGCCAACGTCCTGACTTTC. Translated, it gives CASSPPTASGANVLTF.

This clone was seen once. The chain links TRBV6-5 to TRBJ2-2; a possible D gene is TRBD1 (5 bases). Germline assignment: CDR1 MNHEY and CDR2 SVGAGI. This CDR3 comprises 14 residues. The V gene lost 2 bases and the J gene lost 4 bases, with 8 bases spanning the gap. In DNA, the CDR3 is TGTGCCAGCAGTTACCAGGGTGGCACCGGGGAGCTGTTTTTT. Amino acid sequence: CASSYQGGTGELFF.

The chain combines TRBV28 with TRBJ1-1, with TRBD1 as a possible D gene (6 bases). From germline, CDR1 is MDHEN and CDR2 SYDVKM. The V and J ends lost 3 bases and 2 bases respectively, with 10 bases between them. There are 14 residues in the CDR3. The CDR3 bases are TGTGCCAGCAGTTTTACAGGGTCTAACACTGAAGCTTTCTTT. The encoded protein is CASSFTGSNTEAFF.

The V call is TRBV9, the J call TRBJ2-1, with D unclear. Looked up from germline, CDR1 is SGDLS and CDR2 is YYNGEE. The CDR3 is made up of 13 amino acids. Between the trimmed V and J ends, which lost 1 base and 10 bases, there was a span of 12 bases. CDR3 in amino acids: CASSVKLTSEQFF. The CDR3 DNA reads TGTGCCAGCAGCGTAAAGCTGACCTCCGAGCAGTTCTTC.

This chain's CDR3 is CSARHRASYEQYF. The CDR3 DNA reads as TGCAGTGCACGACACCGAGCTTCCTACGAGCAGTACTTC. The chain uses TRBV29-1 and TRBJ2-7; no clear D. The CDR3 extends over 13 amino acids. Germline V gives CDR1 SQVTM, CDR2 ANQGSEA.